This T cell receptor (beta chain) was recovered during a study of graft-versus-host responses after intestinal transplantation. Study background: Transplantation in recipients was multivisceral, liver-intestinal, or isolated intestinal. Recipients were all induced with anti-thymocyte globulin, then given tacrolimus and steroids for around three years.

To note about this clone: Its antigen remains unknown.

This CDR3 has 15 residues. Per germline, CDR1 SGHRS and CDR2 YFSETQ. J lost 0 bases, V lost 2 bases, and 2 bases had no gene match. This table comes from immunoSEQ multiplex PCR, and its TCRdb copy is limited to in-frame clones, with some not included. This table holds 90,000 to 100,000 clones, roughly 91% found once. The specimen comprised unstimulated CD8+ T cells sorted from spleen or lymph node cells, sampled before intestinal transplant. The chain joins TRBV5-1 to TRBJ2-1, with 7 nucleotides matching TRBD1. The TCR was taken from a human donor who received an intestinal transplant. This CDR3 reads CASSFGDSSYNEQFF. In DNA form, the CDR3 reads TGCGCCAGCAGCTTTGGGGACAGCTCCTACAATGAGCAGTTCTTC. The full variable domain, in which reference TRBV5-1 and TRBJ2-1 provide the parts outside the CDR3, is KAGVTQTPRYLIKTRGQQVTLSCSPISGHRSVSWYQQTPGQGLQFLFEYFSETQRNKGNFPGRFSGRQFSNSRSEMNVSTLELGDSALYLCASSFGDSSYNEQFFGPGTRLTVL.